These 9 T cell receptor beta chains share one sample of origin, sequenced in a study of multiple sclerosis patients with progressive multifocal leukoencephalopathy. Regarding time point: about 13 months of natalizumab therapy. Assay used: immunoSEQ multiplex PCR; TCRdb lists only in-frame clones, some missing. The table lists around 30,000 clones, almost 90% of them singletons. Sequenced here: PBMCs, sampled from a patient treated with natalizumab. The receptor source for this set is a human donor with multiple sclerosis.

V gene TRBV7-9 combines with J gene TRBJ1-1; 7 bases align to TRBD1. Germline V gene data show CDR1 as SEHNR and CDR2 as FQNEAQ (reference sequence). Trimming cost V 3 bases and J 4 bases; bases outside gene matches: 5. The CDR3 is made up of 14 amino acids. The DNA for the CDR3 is TGTGCCAGCAGCTTTCTAGACAGGGTCACTGAAGCTTTCTTT. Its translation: CASSFLDRVTEAFF.

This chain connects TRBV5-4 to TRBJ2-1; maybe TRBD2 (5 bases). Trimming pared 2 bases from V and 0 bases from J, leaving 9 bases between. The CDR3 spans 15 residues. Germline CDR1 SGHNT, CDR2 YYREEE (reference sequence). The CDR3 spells CASSLSGSSYNEQFF. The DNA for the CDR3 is TGTGCCAGCAGCTTAAGCGGCTCCTCCTACAATGAGCAGTTCTTC.

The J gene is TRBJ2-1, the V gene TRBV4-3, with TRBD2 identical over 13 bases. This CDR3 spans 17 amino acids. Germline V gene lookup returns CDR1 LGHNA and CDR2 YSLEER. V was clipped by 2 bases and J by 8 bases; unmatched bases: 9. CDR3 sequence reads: CASSQLGTSGAMDEQFF. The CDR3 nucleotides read TGCGCCAGCAGCCAACTGGGGACTAGCGGGGCTATGGATGAGCAGTTCTTC.

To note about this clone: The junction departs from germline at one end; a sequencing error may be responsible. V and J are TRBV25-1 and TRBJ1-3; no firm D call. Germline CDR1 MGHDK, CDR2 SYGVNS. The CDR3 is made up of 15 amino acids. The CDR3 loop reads CASRETGSRGNTTYF. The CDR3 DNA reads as TGTGCCAGCAGGGAGACCGGATCCCGGGGAAACACCACATATTTT.

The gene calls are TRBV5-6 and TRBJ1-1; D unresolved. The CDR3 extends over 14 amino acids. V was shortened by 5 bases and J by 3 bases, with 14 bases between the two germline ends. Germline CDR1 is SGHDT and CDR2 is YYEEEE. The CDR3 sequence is CASRSRRGDTEAFF. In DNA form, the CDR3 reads TGTGCCAGCAGGAGCAGGCGTGGAGACACTGAAGCTTTCTTT.

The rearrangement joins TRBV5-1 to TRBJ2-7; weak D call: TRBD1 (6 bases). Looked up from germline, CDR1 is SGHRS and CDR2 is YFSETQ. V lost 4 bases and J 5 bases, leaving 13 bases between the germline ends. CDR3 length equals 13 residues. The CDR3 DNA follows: TGCGCCAGCAGCGCAACAGGGATAGACGAGCAGTACTTC. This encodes CASSATGIDEQYF.

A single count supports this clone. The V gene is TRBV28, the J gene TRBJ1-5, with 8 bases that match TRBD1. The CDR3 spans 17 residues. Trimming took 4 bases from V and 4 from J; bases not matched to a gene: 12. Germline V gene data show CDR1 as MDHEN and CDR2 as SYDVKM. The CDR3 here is CASSSPPGTGVNQPQHF. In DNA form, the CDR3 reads TGTGCCAGCAGTTCACCCCCCGGGACAGGAGTAAATCAGCCCCAGCATTTT.

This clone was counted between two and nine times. CDR3 sequence reads: CASSQDRREAFF. As DNA, the CDR3 is TGCGCCAGCAGCCAAGATAGAAGAGAAGCTTTCTTT. V and J are TRBV4-3 and TRBJ1-1; no clear D. CDR1 LGHNA and CDR2 YSLEER come from the germline V gene. This CDR3 is 12 amino acids long. V lost 0 bases, J lost 8 bases, and 7 bases lay in between.

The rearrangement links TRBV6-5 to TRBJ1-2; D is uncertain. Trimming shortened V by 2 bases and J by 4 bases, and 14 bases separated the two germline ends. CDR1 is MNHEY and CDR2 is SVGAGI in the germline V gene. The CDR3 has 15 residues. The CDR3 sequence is CASSYGVSGTYGYTF. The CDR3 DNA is TGTGCCAGCAGTTACGGGGTCTCTGGTACCTATGGCTACACCTTC.